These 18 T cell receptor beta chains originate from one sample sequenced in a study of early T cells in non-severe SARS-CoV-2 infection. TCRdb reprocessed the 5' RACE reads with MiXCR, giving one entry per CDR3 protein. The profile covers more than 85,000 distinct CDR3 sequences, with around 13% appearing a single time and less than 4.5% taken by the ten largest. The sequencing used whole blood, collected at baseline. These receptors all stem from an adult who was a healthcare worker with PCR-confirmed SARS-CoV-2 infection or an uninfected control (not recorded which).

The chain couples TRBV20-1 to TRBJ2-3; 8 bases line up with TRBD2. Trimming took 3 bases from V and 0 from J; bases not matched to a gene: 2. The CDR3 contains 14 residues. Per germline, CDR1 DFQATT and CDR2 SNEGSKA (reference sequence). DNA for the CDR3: TGCAGTGCTAGGGGCGGGGGGAGCACAGATACGCAGTATTTT. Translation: CSARGGGSTDTQYF.

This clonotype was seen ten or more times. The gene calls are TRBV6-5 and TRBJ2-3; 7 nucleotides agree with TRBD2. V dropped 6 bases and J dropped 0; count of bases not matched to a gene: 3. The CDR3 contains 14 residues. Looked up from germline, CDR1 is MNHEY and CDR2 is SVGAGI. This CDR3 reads CASRREGSTDTQYF. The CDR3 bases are TGTGCCAGCAGGAGGGAGGGAAGCACAGATACGCAGTATTTT.

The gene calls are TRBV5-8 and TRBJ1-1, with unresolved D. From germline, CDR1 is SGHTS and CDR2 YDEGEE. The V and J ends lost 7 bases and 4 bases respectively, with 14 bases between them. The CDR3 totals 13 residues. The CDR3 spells CASGLNSGTEAFF. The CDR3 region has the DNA TGTGCCAGCGGACTCAATTCGGGCACTGAAGCTTTCTTT.

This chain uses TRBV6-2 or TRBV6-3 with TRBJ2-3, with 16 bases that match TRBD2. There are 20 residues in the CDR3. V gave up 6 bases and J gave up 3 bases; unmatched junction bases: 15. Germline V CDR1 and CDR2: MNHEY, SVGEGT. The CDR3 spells CASRGTSGRVPSPRTDTQYF. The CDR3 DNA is TGTGCCAGCAGAGGGACTAGCGGGAGGGTCCCATCCCCACGTACAGATACGCAGTATTTT.

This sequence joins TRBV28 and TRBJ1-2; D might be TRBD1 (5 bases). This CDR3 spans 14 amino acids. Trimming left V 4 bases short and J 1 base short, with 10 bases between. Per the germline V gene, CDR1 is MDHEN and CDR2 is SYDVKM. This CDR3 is CASSSQGHNYGYTF. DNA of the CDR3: TGTGCCAGCAGTTCCCAGGGCCATAACTATGGCTACACCTTC.

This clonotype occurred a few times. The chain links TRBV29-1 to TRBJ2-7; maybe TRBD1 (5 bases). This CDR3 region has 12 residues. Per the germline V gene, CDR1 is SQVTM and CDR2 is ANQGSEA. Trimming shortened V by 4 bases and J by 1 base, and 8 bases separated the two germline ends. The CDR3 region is CSVGQRSYEQYF. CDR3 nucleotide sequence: TGCAGCGTTGGACAGCGTTCCTACGAGCAGTACTTC.

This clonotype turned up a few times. The CDR3 DNA is TGTGCCAGCTCACCACCGGGACTAGCGGGGGGAAGCACAGATACGCAGTATTTT. Translated: CASSPPGLAGGSTDTQYF. This chain connects TRBV18 to TRBJ2-3; 15 bases line up with TRBD2. J gave up 0 bases and V 0 bases, and 1 base lay outside the gene matches. The CDR3 runs 18 residues. In germline, CDR1 is KGHSH, CDR2 LQKENI.

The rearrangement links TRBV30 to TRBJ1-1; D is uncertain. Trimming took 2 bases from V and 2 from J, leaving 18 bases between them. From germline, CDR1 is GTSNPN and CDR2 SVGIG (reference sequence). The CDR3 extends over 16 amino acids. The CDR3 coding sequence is TGTGCCTGGAGTTCCCGGGGTCAATTGATCAACACTGAAGCTTTCTTT. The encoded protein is CAWSSRGQLINTEAFF.

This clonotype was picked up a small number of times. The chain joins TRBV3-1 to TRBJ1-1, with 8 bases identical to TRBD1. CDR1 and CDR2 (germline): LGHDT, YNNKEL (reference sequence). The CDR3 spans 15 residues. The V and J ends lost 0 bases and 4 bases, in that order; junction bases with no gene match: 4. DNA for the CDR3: TGTGCCAGCAGCCAAGAACCAGGGGGCGGCACTGAAGCTTTCTTT. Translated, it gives CASSQEPGGGTEAFF.

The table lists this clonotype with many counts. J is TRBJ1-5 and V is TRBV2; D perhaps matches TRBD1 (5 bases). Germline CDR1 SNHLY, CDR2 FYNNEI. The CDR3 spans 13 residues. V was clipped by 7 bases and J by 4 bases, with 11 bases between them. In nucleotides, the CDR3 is TGTGCCAGCACGAGACAGTCGAATCAGCCCCAGCATTTT. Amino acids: CASTRQSNQPQHF.

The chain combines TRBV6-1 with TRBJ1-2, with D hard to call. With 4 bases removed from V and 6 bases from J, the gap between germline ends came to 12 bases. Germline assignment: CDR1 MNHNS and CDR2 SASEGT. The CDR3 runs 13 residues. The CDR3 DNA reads TGTGCCAGCAGTGCTCTGAGTTTCGATGGCTACACCTTC. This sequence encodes CASSALSFDGYTF.

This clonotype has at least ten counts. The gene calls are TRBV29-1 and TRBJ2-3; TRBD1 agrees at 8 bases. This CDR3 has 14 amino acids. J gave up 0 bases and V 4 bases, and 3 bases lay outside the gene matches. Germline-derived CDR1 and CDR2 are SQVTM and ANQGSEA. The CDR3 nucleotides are TGCAGCGTTGGGGGGACAGGTAGCACAGATACGCAGTATTTT. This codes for CSVGGTGSTDTQYF.

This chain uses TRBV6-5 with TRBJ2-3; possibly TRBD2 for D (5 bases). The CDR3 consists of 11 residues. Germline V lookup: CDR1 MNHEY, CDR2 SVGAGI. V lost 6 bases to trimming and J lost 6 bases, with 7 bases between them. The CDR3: CASRTGDTQYF. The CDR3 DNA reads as TGTGCCAGCAGAACGGGGGATACGCAGTATTTT.

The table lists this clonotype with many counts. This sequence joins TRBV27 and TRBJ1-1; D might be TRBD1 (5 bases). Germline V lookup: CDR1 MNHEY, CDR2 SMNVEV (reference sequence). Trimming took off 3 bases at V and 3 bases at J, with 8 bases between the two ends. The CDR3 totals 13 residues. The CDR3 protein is CASSFVGDTEAFF. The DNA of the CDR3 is TGTGCCAGCAGTTTTGTGGGGGACACTGAAGCTTTCTTT.

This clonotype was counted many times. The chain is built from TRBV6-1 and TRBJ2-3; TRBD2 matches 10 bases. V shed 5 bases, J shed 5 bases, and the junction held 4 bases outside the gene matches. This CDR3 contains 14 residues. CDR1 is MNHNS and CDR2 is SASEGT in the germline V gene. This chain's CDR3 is CASSQREGLDTQYF. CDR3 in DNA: TGTGCCAGCAGTCAGCGGGAGGGCCTAGATACGCAGTATTTT.

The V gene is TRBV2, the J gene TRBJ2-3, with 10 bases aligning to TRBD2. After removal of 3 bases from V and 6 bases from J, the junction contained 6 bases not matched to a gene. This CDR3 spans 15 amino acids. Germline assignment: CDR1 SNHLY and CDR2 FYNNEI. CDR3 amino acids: CASSEVAGGEDTQYF. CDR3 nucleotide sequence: TGTGCCAGCAGTGAGGTAGCGGGAGGTGAGGATACGCAGTATTTT.

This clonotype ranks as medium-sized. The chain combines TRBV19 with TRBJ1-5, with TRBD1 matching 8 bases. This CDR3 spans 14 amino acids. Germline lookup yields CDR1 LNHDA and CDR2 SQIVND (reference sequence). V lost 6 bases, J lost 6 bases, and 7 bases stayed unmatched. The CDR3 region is CASSEQGEIQPQHF. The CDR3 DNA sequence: TGTGCCAGTAGCGAACAGGGGGAGATTCAGCCCCAGCATTTT.

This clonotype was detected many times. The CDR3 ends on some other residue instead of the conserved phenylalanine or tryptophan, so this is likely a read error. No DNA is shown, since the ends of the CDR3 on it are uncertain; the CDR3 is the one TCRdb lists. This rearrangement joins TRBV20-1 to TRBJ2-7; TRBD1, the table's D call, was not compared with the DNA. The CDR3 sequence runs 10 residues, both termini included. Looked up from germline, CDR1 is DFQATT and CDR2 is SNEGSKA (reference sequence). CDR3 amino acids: CSASRDGVHL.